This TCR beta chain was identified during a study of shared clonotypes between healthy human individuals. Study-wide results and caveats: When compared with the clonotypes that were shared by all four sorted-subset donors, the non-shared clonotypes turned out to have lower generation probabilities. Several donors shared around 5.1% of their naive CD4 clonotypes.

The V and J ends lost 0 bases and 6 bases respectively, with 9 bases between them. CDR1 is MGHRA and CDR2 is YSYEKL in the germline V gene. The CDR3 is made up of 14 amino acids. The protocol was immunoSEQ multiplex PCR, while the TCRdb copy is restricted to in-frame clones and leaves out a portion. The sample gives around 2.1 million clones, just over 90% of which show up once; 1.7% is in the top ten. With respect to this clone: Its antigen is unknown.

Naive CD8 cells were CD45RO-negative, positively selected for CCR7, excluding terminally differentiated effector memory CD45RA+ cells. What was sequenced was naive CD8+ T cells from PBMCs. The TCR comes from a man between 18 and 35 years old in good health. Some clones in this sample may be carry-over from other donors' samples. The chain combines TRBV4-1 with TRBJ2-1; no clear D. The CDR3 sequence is CASSQDLRANEQFF. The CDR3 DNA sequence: TGCGCCAGCAGCCAAGATCTTAGGGCCAATGAGCAGTTCTTC.